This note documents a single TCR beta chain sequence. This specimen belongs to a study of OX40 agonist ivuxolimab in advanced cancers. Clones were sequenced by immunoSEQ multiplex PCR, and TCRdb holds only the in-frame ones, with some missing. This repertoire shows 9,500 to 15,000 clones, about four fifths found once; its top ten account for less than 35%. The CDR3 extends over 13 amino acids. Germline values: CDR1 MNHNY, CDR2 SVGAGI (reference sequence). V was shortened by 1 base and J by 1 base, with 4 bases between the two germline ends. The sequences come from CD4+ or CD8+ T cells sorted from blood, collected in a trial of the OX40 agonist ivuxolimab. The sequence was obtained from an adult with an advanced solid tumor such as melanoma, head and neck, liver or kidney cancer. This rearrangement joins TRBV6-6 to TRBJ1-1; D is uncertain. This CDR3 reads CASSYLANTEAFF. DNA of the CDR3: TGTGCCAGCAGTTACTTAGCGAACACTGAAGCTTTCTTT.